The clone carrying this T cell receptor (beta chain) has a handful of counts. The PCR made use of 60 Vbeta and 13 Jbeta primers. Clones were sequenced by immunoSEQ multiplex PCR, and TCRdb holds only the in-frame ones, with some missing. The sample contains 110,000 or so clones, 60% to 80% of which appear only once. This entry belongs to a study of cytomegalovirus exposure and HLA in healthy donors. Trimming took off 4 bases at V and 6 bases at J, with 10 bases between the two ends. The CDR3 has 12 amino acids. Germline V CDR1 and CDR2: SGHDT, YYEEEE. V and J are TRBV5-6 and TRBJ1-2; no firm D call. The sequenced sample consisted of PBMCs. The clonotype was recovered from a man in his fifties or sixties in good health and CMV-seropositive. CDR3 residues: CASSLWGDGYTF. CDR3 in DNA: TGTGCCAGCAGCCTGTGGGGAGATGGCTACACCTTC.